This is a list of T cell receptor beta chains from one sample in a study of T cell repertoires in aging, cancer and after chemotherapy. TCRdb analysed the multiplex PCR reads with MiXCR anew, one entry per CDR3 protein. This sample yields just under 5,000 distinct CDR3 sequences, of which around a third are seen a single time; 11% to 15% belongs to the top ten. Material: blood. These receptors originate from a human donor with a blood cancer. CDR3s include the opening cysteine and the closing phenylalanine or tryptophan. Each record gives: clone size, J gene, D gene, V gene, CDR3 protein, CDR3 DNA. D genes are given only for firm matches. The size of a clone is reported for some rows only, either as once, few or many, or as a class for expanded clones.

clone_size: .; j_call: TRBJ2-7; d_call: .; v_call: TRBV18; cdr3_aa: CASSPDSSYEQYF; cdr3_nt: TGTGCCAGCTCACCGGACTCCTCCTACGAGCAGTACTTC
clone_size: .; j_call: TRBJ1-1; d_call: .; v_call: TRBV29-1; cdr3_aa: CSVEDSSRGGRTEAFF; cdr3_nt: TGCAGCGTTGAAGATTCCTCTAGGGGGGGTCGCACTGAAGCTTTCTTT
clone_size: .; j_call: TRBJ2-3; d_call: .; v_call: TRBV12-5; cdr3_aa: CASGPNTDTQYF; cdr3_nt: TGTGCTAGTGGTCCTAACACAGATACGCAGTATTTT
clone_size: .; j_call: TRBJ2-1; d_call: TRBD1; v_call: TRBV5-6; cdr3_aa: CASSSTGTGGYEQFF; cdr3_nt: TGTGCCAGCAGCTCCACCGGGACAGGGGGCTATGAGCAGTTCTTC
clone_size: .; j_call: TRBJ1-6; d_call: TRBD1; v_call: TRBV19; cdr3_aa: CASGQANSPLHF; cdr3_nt: TGTGCCAGCGGACAGGCTAATTCACCCCTCCACTTT
clone_size: medium-sized; j_call: TRBJ2-2; d_call: .; v_call: TRBV29-1; cdr3_aa: CSAPGGAGELFF; cdr3_nt: TGCAGCGCCCCTGGGGGCGCCGGGGAGCTGTTTTTT
clone_size: .; j_call: TRBJ1-5; d_call: TRBD1; v_call: TRBV6-5; cdr3_aa: CASRPGGTGPSGQPQHF; cdr3_nt: TGTGCCAGCAGGCCCGGCGGGACAGGGCCGTCGGGACAGCCCCAGCATTTT
clone_size: .; j_call: TRBJ2-7; d_call: .; v_call: TRBV7-2; cdr3_aa: CASSLETGIGEQYF; cdr3_nt: TGTGCCAGCAGCTTAGAGACAGGAATCGGCGAGCAGTACTTC
clone_size: .; j_call: TRBJ2-5; d_call: TRBD2; v_call: TRBV5-5; cdr3_aa: CASSFSGSPQETQYF; cdr3_nt: TGTGCCAGCAGCTTTAGCGGGAGCCCTCAAGAGACCCAGTACTTC
clone_size: medium-sized; j_call: TRBJ2-2; d_call: .; v_call: TRBV30; cdr3_aa: CAWRWAGRTGELFF; cdr3_nt: TGTGCCTGGAGGTGGGCAGGGAGGACCGGGGAGCTGTTTTTT
clone_size: .; j_call: TRBJ2-4; d_call: .; v_call: TRBV5-3; cdr3_aa: CARSLAKVFKNIQYF; cdr3_nt: TGTGCCAGAAGCTTGGCCAAGGTATTCAAAAACATTCAGTACTTC
clone_size: few; j_call: TRBJ2-3; d_call: .; v_call: TRBV7-6; cdr3_aa: CASSSQGDTQYF; cdr3_nt: TGTGCCAGCAGCTCTCAGGGGGATACGCAGTATTTT
clone_size: .; j_call: TRBJ2-2; d_call: .; v_call: TRBV6-5; cdr3_aa: CASNVGGRGSGELFF; cdr3_nt: TGTGCCAGTAATGTCGGGGGCAGAGGGTCCGGGGAGCTGTTTTTT
clone_size: .; j_call: TRBJ2-6; d_call: TRBD2; v_call: TRBV6-2/TRBV6-3; cdr3_aa: CASSPGAGPPSGANVLTF; cdr3_nt: TGTGCCAGCAGTCCCGGAGCGGGGCCCCCCTCTGGGGCCAACGTCCTGACTTTC
clone_size: few; j_call: TRBJ2-7; d_call: TRBD1; v_call: TRBV12-3/TRBV12-4; cdr3_aa: CASSLAGQFYEQYF; cdr3_nt: TGTGCCAGCAGTTTAGCGGGACAGTTCTACGAGCAGTACTTC
clone_size: .; j_call: TRBJ2-3; d_call: TRBD1; v_call: TRBV4-3; cdr3_aa: CASSLQTGVTDTQYF; cdr3_nt: TGCGCCAGCAGCCTCCAGACAGGGGTAACAGATACGCAGTATTTT
clone_size: .; j_call: TRBJ1-2; d_call: TRBD1; v_call: TRBV5-6; cdr3_aa: CAGSSAGQGDGYTF; cdr3_nt: TGTGCCGGCAGCTCGGCGGGACAGGGTGATGGCTACACCTTC
clone_size: .; j_call: TRBJ1-1; d_call: .; v_call: TRBV7-6; cdr3_aa: CASSQGTNTEAFF; cdr3_nt: TGTGCCAGCAGCCAAGGGACGAACACTGAAGCTTTCTTT
clone_size: .; j_call: TRBJ2-3; d_call: TRBD1; v_call: TRBV11-1; cdr3_aa: CASSSTGGAIGSTDTQYF; cdr3_nt: TGTGCCAGCAGCTCCACAGGGGGCGCAATAGGTAGCACAGATACGCAGTATTTT
clone_size: medium-sized; j_call: TRBJ1-2; d_call: .; v_call: TRBV19; cdr3_aa: CASKPGGTNGYTF; cdr3_nt: TGTGCCAGTAAACCGGGGGGTACCAATGGCTACACCTTC
clone_size: .; j_call: TRBJ2-6; d_call: .; v_call: TRBV12-3/TRBV12-4; cdr3_aa: CASSPLGSSGANVLTF; cdr3_nt: TGTGCCAGCAGCCCTCTAGGGAGCTCTGGGGCCAACGTCCTGACTTTC
clone_size: few; j_call: TRBJ2-7; d_call: TRBD2; v_call: TRBV11-1; cdr3_aa: CASSPKGLAGGGYEQYF; cdr3_nt: TGTGCCAGCAGCCCTAAGGGACTAGCGGGGGGCGGCTACGAGCAGTACTTC
clone_size: .; j_call: TRBJ2-1; d_call: .; v_call: TRBV5-5; cdr3_aa: CASSLWSVYNEQFF; cdr3_nt: TGTGCCAGCAGCTTGTGGTCAGTATACAATGAGCAGTTCTTC
clone_size: .; j_call: TRBJ2-7; d_call: .; v_call: TRBV5-6; cdr3_aa: CASSARGRNYEQYF; cdr3_nt: TGTGCCAGCAGCGCCCGGGGGCGTAACTACGAGCAGTACTTC
clone_size: .; j_call: TRBJ2-1; d_call: .; v_call: TRBV7-9; cdr3_aa: CASSSEGGHYNEQFF; cdr3_nt: TGTGCCAGCAGCTCCGAGGGGGGACACTACAATGAGCAGTTCTTC
clone_size: .; j_call: TRBJ1-2; d_call: TRBD1; v_call: TRBV6-5; cdr3_aa: CASSPTGLGYTF; cdr3_nt: TGTGCCAGCAGTCCGACAGGGTTGGGCTACACCTTC
clone_size: few; j_call: TRBJ1-3; d_call: TRBD1; v_call: TRBV18; cdr3_aa: CASSPGQGPSGNTIYF; cdr3_nt: TGTGCCAGCTCACCGGGACAGGGACCCTCTGGAAACACCATATATTTT
clone_size: .; j_call: TRBJ1-6; d_call: .; v_call: TRBV7-2; cdr3_aa: CASSLRRQQSPLHF; cdr3_nt: TGTGCCAGCAGCCTCCGACGGCAGCAGTCACCCCTCCACTTT
clone_size: .; j_call: TRBJ1-2; d_call: TRBD1; v_call: TRBV6-5; cdr3_aa: CASSDNDRQGNYGYTF; cdr3_nt: TGTGCCAGCAGTGATAATGACCGACAGGGGAACTATGGCTACACCTTC
clone_size: .; j_call: TRBJ2-7; d_call: TRBD1; v_call: TRBV6-5; cdr3_aa: CASSYSENRGTYEQYF; cdr3_nt: TGTGCCAGCAGTTACTCGGAAAACAGGGGAACCTACGAGCAGTACTTC
clone_size: medium-sized; j_call: TRBJ2-5; d_call: .; v_call: TRBV5-6; cdr3_aa: CASSRPIETQYF; cdr3_nt: TGTGCCAGCAGCCGCCCGATCGAGACCCAGTACTTC
clone_size: .; j_call: TRBJ1-4; d_call: TRBD1; v_call: TRBV5-6; cdr3_aa: CASSSESRTGKLFF; cdr3_nt: TGTGCCAGCAGCTCCGAGTCGAGGACAGGGAAACTGTTTTTT
clone_size: few; j_call: TRBJ1-4; d_call: .; v_call: TRBV15; cdr3_aa: CATSRDSPLYAQSGEKLFF; cdr3_nt: TGTGCCACCAGCAGAGATAGCCCCCTATACGCCCAGTCGGGGGAAAAACTGTTTTTT
clone_size: large; j_call: TRBJ2-6; d_call: TRBD1; v_call: TRBV29-1; cdr3_aa: CSVEYRGQSSSGANVLTF; cdr3_nt: TGCAGCGTTGAATATCGGGGACAGTCATCCTCTGGGGCCAACGTCCTGACTTTC
clone_size: .; j_call: TRBJ2-1; d_call: .; v_call: TRBV30; cdr3_aa: CASSPGNYNEQFF; cdr3_nt: TGTGCCAGCAGCCCCGGTAACTACAATGAGCAGTTCTTC
clone_size: .; j_call: TRBJ1-6; d_call: TRBD1; v_call: TRBV6-5; cdr3_aa: CASSLGQGRSSYNSPLHF; cdr3_nt: TGTGCCAGCAGTTTGGGACAGGGTCGGAGCTCCTATAATTCACCCCTCCACTTT